These 7 T cell receptor beta chains share one sample of origin, sequenced in a study of blood T cell repertoires in COVID-19. This table comes from immunoSEQ multiplex PCR, and its TCRdb copy is limited to in-frame clones, with some not included. This table has some 170,000 clones, roughly 88% appearing once. What was sequenced was peripheral blood. These receptors were obtained from a woman aged 80 or over with active or convalescent COVID-19.

The chain uses TRBV11-2 and TRBJ1-1; 7 bases fit TRBD1. The CDR3 totals 15 residues. The junction had 9 bases not matched to a gene; V was cut back by 7 bases and J by 1 base. The V gene's germline CDR1 is SGHAT and CDR2 FQNNGV. The CDR3 here is CASTAVRQGNTEAFF. In nucleotides, the CDR3 is TGTGCCAGCACCGCCGTAAGACAGGGGAACACTGAAGCTTTCTTT.

The chain links TRBV4-2 to TRBJ2-3, with 9 bases fitting TRBD2. Germline V gene data show CDR1 as LGHNA and CDR2 as YNFKEQ. Unmatched junction bases numbered 16, after V lost 1 base and J lost 2 bases. The CDR3 covers 20 residues. CDR3 region: CASSQGRSGSGGPFTDTQYF. CDR3 DNA: TGTGCCAGCAGCCAAGGACGGAGTGGTAGCGGGGGTCCCTTCACAGATACGCAGTATTTT.

The chain is built from TRBV10-3 and TRBJ2-3, with 12 bases identical to TRBD2. The germline V gene has CDR1 ENHRY and CDR2 SYGVKD. The CDR3 loop spans 15 amino acids. Trimming at V came to 5 bases and at J to 2 bases, leaving 2 bases not matched to a gene. CDR3 nucleotides: TGTGCCATCAGTACTAGCGGGGGGAACACAGATACGCAGTATTTT. As protein: CAISTSGGNTDTQYF.

V usage is TRBV4-2 and J usage is TRBJ1-2; 9 bases align to TRBD1. Germline values: CDR1 LGHNA, CDR2 YNFKEQ. The CDR3 has 19 amino acids. The junction had 16 bases not matched to a gene; V was cut back by 0 bases and J by 5 bases. The CDR3 bases are TGTGCCAGCAGCCAAGAAGGAGGACAGGGGTGGGCCCTAAGATATGGCTACACCTTC. Translating it yields CASSQEGGQGWALRYGYTF.

The genes are TRBV19 and TRBJ1-2, with D tentatively TRBD1 (6 bases). Germline CDR1 reads LNHDA; CDR2 reads SQIVND (reference sequence). V lost 1 base to trimming and J lost 8 bases, with 20 bases between them. This CDR3 is built from 16 residues. CDR3 residues: CASSIAVSTGTGGYTF. CDR3 nucleotides: TGTGCCAGTAGTATAGCAGTCTCGACAGGTACAGGAGGCTACACCTTC.

This sequence joins TRBV5-1 and TRBJ2-2; 9 positions agree with TRBD1. The CDR3 extends over 15 amino acids. Germline assignment: CDR1 SGHRS and CDR2 YFSETQ. The V and J ends lost 5 bases and 2 bases, in that order; junction bases with no gene match: 4. In DNA, the CDR3 is TGCGCCAGCAGACCGGGACAGGGTAACACCGGGGAGCTGTTTTTT. Translating gives CASRPGQGNTGELFF.

The V gene is TRBV6-6, the J gene TRBJ1-5, with a weak D call TRBD1 (6 bases). Per the germline V gene, CDR1 is MNHNY and CDR2 is SVGAGI (reference sequence). This CDR3 spans 15 amino acids. V lost 5 bases and J lost 5, with 16 bases in between. Here the CDR3 reads CASSAPGGRDQPQHF. For the CDR3, the DNA is TGTGCCAGCAGTGCCCCGGGGGGCAGGGATCAGCCCCAGCATTTT.